This TCR beta chain comes out of a study of beta chain features in type 1 diabetes. Study-level findings and limits: A closer apparent resemblance between naive, central memory and Treg TCRB repertoires was seen in patients than in healthy donors. Researchers report that Type 1 diabetes patients had moderately but significantly shorter TCRB CDR3s across all four CD4+ subsets.

In the case of this clone: Its specificity is not known. Different DNA sequences within this sample yield the same CDR3.

The entirety of the isolated RNA underwent reverse transcription, so expressed TCRB transcripts were sequenced. TCRdb keeps only in-frame clones here, not all; method: immunoSEQ multiplex PCR. This repertoire shows 600,000 or so clones, under 15% found once; its top ten account for roughly 0.11%. Donors underwent one heparinised blood draw, approximately 120 mL on average. This CDR3 has 12 residues. The germline CDR1 and CDR2 sequences are SQVTM and ANQGSEA. V lost 4 bases and J 3 bases, leaving 9 bases between the germline ends. Sequenced material: naive CD4+ T cells from blood. The receptor's source is a man under 40 with type 1 diabetes. The V and J genes are TRBV29-1 and TRBJ2-5; maybe TRBD1 (5 bases). The CDR3 coding sequence is TGCAGCGTTGGGGGCCAGAAAGAGACCCAGTACTTC. Its translation: CSVGGQKETQYF.